The clone carrying this TCR beta chain was recorded at least ten times. What it recognizes is unknown. The germline gives CDR1 LGHDT, CDR2 YNNKEL (reference sequence). Trimming took off 1 base at V and 7 bases at J, with 10 bases between the two ends. The CDR3 has 13 amino acids. Amplified regions were TCR beta CDR3 sequences from RNA transcripts. TCR CDR3 regions were first amplified by RT-PCR with HTBI primers. TCRdb ran MiXCR on the multiplex PCR reads and lists one entry per CDR3 protein. Altogether about 570,000 distinct CDR3 sequences are present, around 15% being singletons, with the ten largest covering around 13%. In making diagnoses, clinical symptoms, serum thyroxine and TRAb, thyroid ultrasound and orbital computed tomography were all used. This sample stems from a study of T cells in Graves' hyperthyroidism and ophthalmopathy. On the study more broadly: Peripheral blood was collected at initial diagnosis, before any treatment. Findings and caveats of the study: Blood shared most expanded thyroid clonotypes above 0.001.

This TCR derives from a woman in her 40s with Graves' hyperthyroidism. This rearrangement joins TRBV3-1 to TRBJ2-5; D not certain. Source material: blood. The CDR3 here is CASSQVAETTQYF. CDR3 DNA sequence: TGTGCCAGCAGCCAAGTCGCTGAAACGACCCAGTACTTC.